This TCR beta chain was obtained from a study of shared clonotypes between healthy human individuals. Whole-study results and caveats: Among donors, sharing of clonotypes was expected to be affected by sequencing depth.

The CDR3 sequence is 13 residues long. With 6 bases removed from V and 4 bases from J, the gap between germline ends came to 12 bases. Germline V gives CDR1 MNHEY, CDR2 SVGAGI. Details on this clone: No antigen is known for it.

Replicate PCRs run on sorted subsets employed roughly 180 ng DNA, 30,000 to 35,000 T cell genomes. Only in-frame clones appear in the TCRdb table, and some are missing; sequencing was by immunoSEQ multiplex PCR. This table has 1,400,000 or so clones, approximately 98.5% appearing once. The chain links TRBV6-5 to TRBJ1-1, with D unresolved. The sample consisted of naive CD4+ T cells sorted from blood. Subset indicated: CD45RA+ positively selected. The sequence was collected from a man younger than 40 in good health. DNA of the CDR3: TGTGCCAGCAGCATAAACGCGCTCACTGAAGCTTTCTTT. It is translated as CASSINALTEAFF.